This section outlines one T cell receptor (beta chain) sequence together with its context. The data derive from a study of blood T cell repertoires in COVID-19. Background on the study: From the United States, Italy and Spain came samples of acute and convalescent COVID-19.

Clones were sequenced by immunoSEQ multiplex PCR, and TCRdb holds only the in-frame ones, with some missing. Among some 200,000 clones listed, 86% were seen once. Those enrolled, adults aged roughly 18 to 89 years, came from about 24 US areas. Germline V gene data show CDR1 as MNHEY and CDR2 as SMNVEV (reference sequence). The CDR3 spans 13 residues. Trimming pared 2 bases from V and 4 bases from J, leaving 6 bases between. This TCR was recovered from a woman aged 45-60 years in a cohort exposed to, infected with or recovered from COVID-19 (not recorded which). The chain carries TRBV27 and TRBJ1-5; D is undetermined. Sequenced: PBMCs or T cells enriched from blood (not recorded which). The CDR3, as DNA: TGTGCCAGCAGTTTAAGTCGGAATCAGCCCCAGCATTTT. This gives the protein CASSLSRNQPQHF.